The source of this T cell receptor (beta chain) is a study of cytomegalovirus exposure and HLA in healthy donors. The PCR was carried out with 60 Vbeta primers and 13 Jbeta primers. Sequenced by immunoSEQ multiplex PCR; TCRdb stores in-frame clones only, minus some. The sample lists 110,000 to 150,000 clones; roughly 65% were seen once. This sequence originates from a man in his fifties or sixties in good health and CMV-seronegative. Input material: PBMCs.

The CDR3 region has the DNA TGTGCCAGCAGCTTAGTTCGGGGAATCTATGGCTACACCTTC. Translated: CASSLVRGIYGYTF. V is TRBV7-9 and J is TRBJ1-2, with D uncertain. The CDR3 extends over 14 amino acids. The V end lost 1 base, the J end lost 4 bases, and 10 bases lay between the germline ends. CDR1 is SEHNR, CDR2 FQNEAQ, per germline (reference sequence).